This is a list of T cell receptor beta chains from one sample in a study of cytomegalovirus exposure and HLA in healthy donors. TCRdb keeps only in-frame clones here, not all; method: immunoSEQ multiplex PCR. The table has approximately 150,000 clones, more than 75% seen once. The sequencing input was PBMCs. These receptors came from a woman aged 25-40 years in good health and CMV-seronegative. The CDR3 runs from the conserved cysteine through the conserved F or W. A D gene is named only where the DNA matches it firmly. Rows give clone size only sometimes, using once, few, many, or a class for an expanded clone.

clone_size,v_call,cdr3_length,d_call,j_call,cdr3_nt,cdr3_aa
few,TRBV6-5,15,NA,TRBJ2-2,TGTGCCAGCAGGACTATCGGAGGGCTCACCGGGGAGCTGTTTTTT,CASRTIGGLTGELFF
NA,TRBV10-3,16,NA,TRBJ2-3,TGTGCCATCAGTGATGGGCGTGGGAGTTACACAGATACGCAGTATTTT,CAISDGRGSYTDTQYF
NA,TRBV7-9,14,TRBD2,TRBJ2-1,TGTGCCAGCAGACCGCGGGGGGGCTACAATGAGCAGTTCTTC,CASRPRGGYNEQFF
NA,TRBV7-9,18,TRBD1,TRBJ1-1,TGTGCCAGCAGAGGGACCTCGATTCCGGGACAGAGGAACACTGAAGCTTTCTTT,CASRGTSIPGQRNTEAFF
NA,TRBV6-5,11,NA,TRBJ2-1,TGTGCCAGCTTTAGCTTCAATGAGCAGTTCTTC,CASFSFNEQFF
NA,TRBV4-1,16,NA,TRBJ1-5,TGCGCCAGCAGCCAAGTGGGATACGGCAGGGATCAGCCCCAGCATTTT,CASSQVGYGRDQPQHF
few,TRBV15,15,TRBD1,TRBJ2-5,TGTGCCACCAGCAGAGCGACAGGGGGCTCGGAGACCCAGTACTTC,CATSRATGGSETQYF
NA,TRBV12-5,15,TRBD1,TRBJ2-7,TGTGCTAGTGGGGCCGGGACAGGGGACCCCTACGAGCAGTACTTC,CASGAGTGDPYEQYF
once,TRBV6-1,13,TRBD2,TRBJ2-5,TGTGCCAGCAGGGGACTAGCGGCAGAGACCCAGTACTTC,CASRGLAAETQYF
NA,TRBV27,13,NA,TRBJ1-2,TGTGCCAGCACGACTGGGGGCACCTATGGCTACACCTTC,CASTTGGTYGYTF
once,TRBV18,14,NA,TRBJ2-7,TGTGCCAGCTCACTATCCGACGGAGTCTACGAGCAGTACTTC,CASSLSDGVYEQYF
NA,TRBV5-6,15,TRBD2,TRBJ2-3,TGTGCCAGCAGCTTGATCGGGGGGGCAACAGATACGCAGTATTTT,CASSLIGGATDTQYF
once,TRBV4-3,18,NA,TRBJ2-3,TGCGCCAGCAGCCAAGGATTCGCGGGGACCATTAGCACAGATACGCAGTATTTT,CASSQGFAGTISTDTQYF